This T cell receptor (beta chain) was captured by sequencing in a study of T-cell reconstitution after alpha-beta-depleted transplantation in children. A few counts support this clonotype. Using unique molecular identifiers, the investigators prepared the TCRbeta library. TCRdb itself ran the PCR reads through MiXCR, one entry per CDR3 protein. The repertoire includes over 200,000 distinct CDR3 sequences, roughly 8.3% of them detected once, and less than 40% sits in the top ten. CDR1 and CDR2 (germline): SGHNT, YENEEA. This CDR3 contains 13 residues. V gave up 6 bases and J gave up 5 bases; unmatched junction bases: 3.

This specimen consisted of PBMCs, mostly from graft donor cells, obtained 360 days after TCRalphabeta/CD19-depleted stem cell transplant. This clonotype was sampled from a male patient between 2 and 10 years old who had a stem cell transplant for acute myeloid leukemia, so the T cells may come from the graft donor. The genes are TRBV11-3 and TRBJ2-4; 8 bases fit TRBD2. Here the CDR3 DNA reads TGTGCCAGCAGTCGGGGGGGTGAAAACATTCAGTACTTC. Amino acid sequence: CASSRGGENIQYF.